Listed here are 22 T cell receptor beta chains from one sample, sequenced in a study of T cell changes during pregnancy in multiple sclerosis. This table comes from immunoSEQ multiplex PCR, and its TCRdb copy is limited to in-frame clones, with some not included. This sample carries 35,000 or so clones, 88% of them seen once, and the ten largest clones take around 0.62%. The sequencing here drew on CD4+ T cells from peripheral blood mononuclear cells, taken in the first trimester of pregnancy. These TCRs come from a female donor with multiple sclerosis, enrolled in a pregnancy study.

V and J are TRBV7-9 and TRBJ2-1, with D perhaps TRBD2 (5 bases). CDR3 length: 13 amino acids. Germline loops: CDR1 SEHNR, CDR2 FQNEAQ (reference sequence). With 5 bases removed from V and 4 bases from J, the gap between germline ends came to 9 bases. CDR3 in DNA: TGTGCCAGCAGCCCTACTAGGTACAATGAGCAGTTCTTC. Amino acid sequence: CASSPTRYNEQFF.

The chain employs TRBV7-2 and TRBJ2-1, with 9 bases identical to TRBD2. Germline CDR1 SGHTA, CDR2 FQGNSA. Trimming took 1 base from V and 0 from J; bases not matched to a gene: 4. The CDR3 consists of 17 residues. The CDR3 DNA reads as TGTGCCAGCAGCTTAGTAAGTAGCGGGGGCTCCTACAATGAGCAGTTCTTC. This codes for CASSLVSSGGSYNEQFF.

The V call is TRBV18, the J call TRBJ1-2; 7 positions agree with TRBD1. The CDR3 length is 14 residues. Germline-derived CDR1 and CDR2 are KGHSH and LQKENI. V lost 6 bases, J lost 7 bases, and 11 bases stayed unmatched. In DNA form, the CDR3 reads TGTGCCAGCTCGCCGACAGGGTCGGAGGGTGGCTACACCTTC. Encoded protein: CASSPTGSEGGYTF.

The chain joins TRBV6-5 to TRBJ1-5; tentatively, D is TRBD1 (6 bases). The germline V gene has CDR1 MNHEY and CDR2 SVGAGI. The CDR3 loop spans 16 amino acids. Trimming stripped 0 bases from V and 3 bases from J, with 12 bases between. The DNA of the CDR3 is TGTGCCAGCAGTTACTCGGGCAGGGGCTTCAATCAGCCCCAGCATTTT. Translated, it gives CASSYSGRGFNQPQHF.

A single count supports this clone. This chain links TRBV14 with TRBJ1-2; D not resolved. CDR1 and CDR2 from the germline V gene are SGHDN and FVKESK. CDR3 length: 13 residues. Trimming removed 1 base at V and 5 bases at J, with 8 bases between. The CDR3 protein is CASSQVLQYGYTF. The CDR3 DNA reads as TGTGCCAGCAGCCAAGTCTTACAATATGGCTACACCTTC.

The CDR3 reads CASSLKTGLAYNEQFF. CDR3 sequence (DNA): TGTGCCAGCAGCTTGAAGACAGGCCTGGCCTACAATGAGCAGTTCTTC. The V gene is TRBV5-4, the J gene TRBJ2-1, with TRBD1 as a possible D gene (6 bases). This CDR3 has 16 residues. Trimming removed 1 base at V and 2 bases at J, with 13 bases between. CDR1 is SGHNT and CDR2 is YYREEE in the germline V gene (reference sequence).

This chain uses TRBV2 with TRBJ1-2; D is ambiguous. The germline V gene has CDR1 SNHLY and CDR2 FYNNEI. The CDR3 runs to 11 residues. V lost 5 bases, J lost 6 bases, and 7 bases lay in between. The CDR3 region is CASSRLNGYTF. CDR3 coding DNA: TGTGCCAGCAGTCGACTTAATGGCTACACCTTC. Full variable domain (remainder filled in from reference TRBV2 and TRBJ1-2): EPEVTQTPSHQVTQMGQEVILRCVPISNHLYFYWYRQILGQKVEFLVSFYNNEISEKSEIFDDQFSVERPDGSNFTLKIRSTKLEDSAMYFCASSRLNGYTFGSGTRLTVV.

The chain is built from TRBV5-1 and TRBJ1-1; perhaps TRBD1 as D (5 bases). Germline V gene lookup returns CDR1 SGHRS and CDR2 YFSETQ. The CDR3 is 16 amino acids. Deletions cut 2 bases from V and 2 bases from J, with 16 bases between. The CDR3 nucleotides are TGCGCCAGCAGCTTAAGCCCACAGGTGGGAAACACTGAAGCTTTCTTT. The encoded protein is CASSLSPQVGNTEAFF.

This clone was recorded only once. This chain's CDR3 is CASSLGLAGTGEGEQYF. DNA of the CDR3: TGCGCCAGCAGCCTCGGACTAGCGGGGACCGGGGAGGGGGAGCAGTACTTC. This rearrangement joins TRBV5-1 to TRBJ2-7; TRBD2 matches at 12 bases. Germline values: CDR1 SGHRS, CDR2 YFSETQ. This CDR3 has 17 residues. V lost 4 bases and J lost 7; bases outside the gene matches: 15. Drawing the rest from reference TRBV5-1 and TRBJ2-7, the complete variable domain is KAGVTQTPRYLIKTRGQQVTLSCSPISGHRSVSWYQQTPGQGLQFLFEYFSETQRNKGNFPGRFSGRQFSNSRSEMNVSTLELGDSALYLCASSLGLAGTGEGEQYFGPGTRLTVT.

The gene calls are TRBV5-1 and TRBJ2-2, with D tentatively TRBD1 (5 bases). Germline V lookup: CDR1 SGHRS, CDR2 YFSETQ. Trimming pared 4 bases from V and 0 bases from J, leaving 16 bases between. This CDR3 comprises 17 residues. Here the CDR3 reads CASSPKRQSTNTGELFF. The CDR3 region has the DNA TGCGCCAGCAGCCCTAAAAGACAGTCTACGAACACCGGGGAGCTGTTTTTT. The full variable domain, with the rest looked up from reference TRBV5-1 and TRBJ2-2, is KAGVTQTPRYLIKTRGQQVTLSCSPISGHRSVSWYQQTPGQGLQFLFEYFSETQRNKGNFPGRFSGRQFSNSRSEMNVSTLELGDSALYLCASSPKRQSTNTGELFFGEGSRLTVL.

DNA of the CDR3: TGTGCCAGCAGTTACTTTAGGGGGTACGAGCAGTACTTC. Translated: CASSYFRGYEQYF. The chain carries TRBV6-5 and TRBJ2-7; tentatively, D is TRBD1 (6 bases). Looked up from germline, CDR1 is MNHEY and CDR2 is SVGAGI. The CDR3 is 13 residues long. V gave up 1 base and J gave up 4 bases, with 8 bases separating them.

The rearrangement uses TRBV16 and TRBJ2-3; 14 bases align to TRBD2. This CDR3 comprises 18 residues. The germline V gene has CDR1 KGHSY and CDR2 FQNENV. The J segment lost 7 bases and the V segment lost 6 bases, leaving 15 bases of the junction unmatched. CDR3 DNA: TGTGCCAGCAGTCTTAGGACCGGGACTAGCGGGAGAGGAAATACGCAGTATTTT. This sequence encodes CASSLRTGTSGRGNTQYF.

This clone was detected once. V gene TRBV28 combines with J gene TRBJ1-2; 7 bases line up with TRBD1. The germline V gene encodes CDR1 MDHEN and CDR2 SYDVKM. This CDR3 is 15 amino acids long. V trimming: 6 bases; J trimming: 5 bases; junction bases outside the gene matches: 12. As DNA, the CDR3 is TGTGCCAGCAGACAACCGACAGGGTTACTTTATGGCTACACCTTC. Its translation: CASRQPTGLLYGYTF.

The V gene is TRBV19, the J gene TRBJ2-3, with D maybe TRBD2 (5 bases). This CDR3 spans 13 amino acids. V was cut by 10 bases and J by 4 bases, with 15 bases left in between. CDR1 is LNHDA and CDR2 is SQIVND in the germline V gene (reference sequence). CDR3 residues: CATGSFLPDTQYF. CDR3 sequence (DNA): TGTGCCACGGGGAGCTTTCTCCCAGATACGCAGTATTTT.

This chain uses TRBV11-2 with TRBJ1-1; D is unresolved. The CDR3 is 13 amino acids. The V end was cut by 2 bases, the J end by 5 bases, with 9 bases between. From germline, CDR1 is SGHAT and CDR2 FQNNGV. In nucleotides, the CDR3 is TGTGCCAGCAGCTTAAGCAGGCAGACTGAAGCTTTCTTT. Its protein product is CASSLSRQTEAFF.

V gene TRBV5-4 combines with J gene TRBJ1-1; D remains ambiguous. The germline V gene encodes CDR1 SGHNT and CDR2 YYREEE (reference sequence). Trimming took off 4 bases at V and 4 bases at J, with 14 bases between the two ends. The CDR3 spans 14 residues. The CDR3 loop is CASSLAGLGTEAFF. In nucleotides, the CDR3 is TGTGCCAGCAGCCTCGCTGGGCTTGGCACTGAAGCTTTCTTT.

The V gene is TRBV5-1, the J gene TRBJ2-7, with D maybe TRBD2 (7 bases). This CDR3 contains 20 residues. V was shortened by 5 bases and J by 1 base, with 31 bases between the two germline ends. Germline V gene sequence: CDR1 SGHRS, CDR2 YFSETQ. The CDR3: CASRDLSMKAGAVRSYEQYF. Written as DNA, the CDR3 is TGCGCCAGCAGAGATTTGAGTATGAAGGCGGGGGCCGTACGTTCCTACGAGCAGTACTTC.

The chain recombines TRBV19 with TRBJ1-5; D gene unclear. The CDR3 is made up of 13 amino acids. The V gene's germline CDR1 is LNHDA and CDR2 SQIVND (reference sequence). V was shortened by 10 bases and J by 1 base, with 11 bases between the two germline ends. CDR3 nucleotides: TGTGCCAACCCTTCCAGGAGCAATCAGCCCCAGCATTTT. Translating gives CANPSRSNQPQHF.

The chain joins TRBV7-2 to TRBJ2-1; TRBD2 might be the D (7 bases). The length of the CDR3 is 14 residues. Germline CDR1 SGHTA, CDR2 FQGNSA. Trimming pared 4 bases from V and 2 bases from J, leaving 9 bases between. In DNA, the CDR3 is TGTGCCAGCAGCTCCGGGGGGCCCTACAATGAGCAGTTCTTC. This translates into CASSSGGPYNEQFF. The whole variable domain, filled in from reference TRBV7-2 and TRBJ2-1, reads GAGVSQSPSNKVTEKGKDVELRCDPISGHTALYWYRQSLGQGLEFLIYFQGNSAPDKSGLPSDRFSAERTGGSVSTLTIQRTQQEDSAVYLCASSSGGPYNEQFFGPGTRLTVL.

This clone has only a few counts. The chain links TRBV19 to TRBJ1-5; possibly TRBD1 for D (6 bases). Germline CDR1 reads LNHDA; CDR2 reads SQIVND (reference sequence). The CDR3 has 13 amino acids. Trimming removed 5 bases at V and 5 bases at J, with 10 bases between. CDR3 region: CASSQDRDQPQHF. The CDR3 DNA reads TGTGCCAGTAGTCAGGACAGAGATCAGCCCCAGCATTTT.

This clone is a singleton in its sample. The chain joins TRBV5-4 to TRBJ1-1; the match to TRBD1 covers 7 bases. Germline trimming cut 0 bases from V and 1 base from J; bases unmatched to any gene: 9. CDR1 and CDR2 from the germline V gene are SGHNT and YYREEE (reference sequence). This CDR3 is 17 amino acids long. CDR3 DNA sequence: TGTGCCAGCAGCTTGGTCACCCCCAGGGGGGCGAACACTGAAGCTTTCTTT. Translation: CASSLVTPRGANTEAFF.

The chain links TRBV4-2 to TRBJ1-2; D is undetermined. Trimming pared 0 bases from V and 4 bases from J, leaving 21 bases between. The CDR3 has 18 amino acids. From germline, CDR1 is LGHNA and CDR2 YNFKEQ. CDR3 in amino acids: CASSQDTSAVTIPYGYTF. CDR3 bases: TGTGCCAGCAGCCAAGATACCAGTGCGGTTACAATCCCCTATGGCTACACCTTC.